The present entry profiles one TCR beta chain with its context. Its target is not known. This specimen comes from a study of radiotherapy plus CTLA-4 blockade in lung cancer. Study details: Across the patients, objective responses occurred in about 19%, and disease control in approximately 30%.

CTLA-4 blockade with ipilimumab, together with focal radiation, was given to patients with chemo-refractory metastatic non-small-cell lung cancer. Whole-study findings and limits: There was expansion of tumor-derived TCR clones in blood after radiotherapy plus ipilimumab. Interferon-beta, together with early blood T cell clone dynamics, reportedly best predicted response.

Sequenced by immunoSEQ multiplex PCR; TCRdb stores in-frame clones only, minus some. The data show around 110,000 clones, with about 80% seen just once and around 3.3% held by the top ten. This sequence originates from a human donor with non-small cell lung cancer that progressed on radiotherapy plus ipilimumab. Some clones in this sample may be carry-over from other donors' samples. Source: peripheral blood, taken from a patient treated with radiotherapy plus ipilimumab.

CDR3 bases: TGCGCCAGCAGCTTGGGTGGCGGGACCTACGAGCAGTACTTC. It specifies CASSLGGGTYEQYF. The chain uses TRBV5-1 and TRBJ2-7; D possibly corresponds to TRBD2 (6 bases). Between the trimmed V and J ends, which lost 0 bases and 2 bases, there was a span of 9 bases. The CDR3 is made up of 14 amino acids. CDR1 SGHRS and CDR2 YFSETQ come from the germline V gene.